This TCR beta chain was profiled in a study of technical replicates of blood from a few donors. The table came from immunoSEQ multiplex PCR; TCRdb's copy has only in-frame clones and leaves some out. The data contain 15,000 to 20,000 clones, roughly 84% of them singletons. This CDR3 has 13 amino acids. The V gene lost 6 bases and the J gene lost 5 bases, with 14 bases spanning the gap. CDR1 is MNHEY and CDR2 is SVGAGI in the germline V gene. The sequenced sample consisted of PBMCs. J is TRBJ2-7 and V is TRBV6-5; D remains ambiguous. The receptor comes from a human donor in good health. CDR3 DNA sequence: TGTGCCAGCAGATTACGAGACTCGGACGAGCAGTACTTC. Translating gives CASRLRDSDEQYF.